What follows are 8 T cell receptor beta chains derived from one specimen sequenced in a study of blood T cell repertoires in COVID-19. Measured with immunoSEQ multiplex PCR; TCRdb has only the in-frame clones, and not every one. The data hold roughly 60,000 clones, with approximately 80% observed a single time. The sample taken for sequencing was peripheral blood. Every receptor here comes from a man at least 80 years old with acute or convalescent COVID-19.

CDR3 DNA sequence: TGTGCCACCAGTGAGTCCGGGACAGGGTACACCGGGGAGCTGTTTTTT. It encodes CATSESGTGYTGELFF. V and J are TRBV24-1 and TRBJ2-2; 9 bases align to TRBD1. Trimming at V came to 4 bases and at J to 3 bases, leaving 5 bases not matched to a gene. The CDR3 is 16 residues long. CDR1 KGHDR and CDR2 SFDVKD come from the germline V gene.

This rearrangement joins TRBV7-2 to TRBJ2-5; possible D gene TRBD2, 5 bases. This CDR3 contains 13 residues. Trimming cost V 1 base and J 5 bases, with 8 bases left between them. The V gene's germline CDR1 is SGHTA and CDR2 FQGNSA. DNA for the CDR3: TGTGCCAGCAGCTTAGAGGAGGTGGAGACCCAGTACTTC. This codes for CASSLEEVETQYF.

The chain has TRBV11-3 and TRBJ1-1; unclear D gene. V was pared by 6 bases and J by 0 bases, with 14 bases between. The CDR3 extends over 15 amino acids. Germline CDR1 and CDR2: SGHNT and YENEEA. CDR3 sequence reads: CASRRRATLNTEAFF. The CDR3 nucleotides read TGTGCCAGCAGGCGGCGGGCCACTTTGAACACTGAAGCTTTCTTT.

The chain employs TRBV6-5 and TRBJ1-5; a possible D gene is TRBD1 (5 bases). CDR1 and CDR2 (germline): MNHEY, SVGAGI. V was clipped by 8 bases and J by 0 bases, with 8 bases between them. This CDR3 comprises 13 residues. CDR3 sequence: CASEDSSNQPQHF. Written as DNA, the CDR3 is TGTGCCAGCGAAGACAGTAGCAATCAGCCCCAGCATTTT.

J is TRBJ1-2 and V is TRBV25-1, with 10 bases matching TRBD1. With 2 bases clipped from V and 8 bases from J, the junction kept 8 bases outside the gene matches. There are 15 residues in the CDR3. CDR1 MGHDK and CDR2 SYGVNS come from the germline V gene. The CDR3: CASSEARQGAHGYTF. The CDR3 region has the DNA TGTGCCAGCAGTGAAGCTCGACAGGGGGCGCACGGCTACACCTTC.

V and J are TRBV2 and TRBJ1-4; 7 bases align to TRBD1. This CDR3 is built from 15 residues. V trimming: 6 bases; J trimming: 4 bases; junction bases outside the gene matches: 8. Germline lookup yields CDR1 SNHLY and CDR2 FYNNEI. CDR3 DNA: TGTGCCAGCAGGCGCGACAGGGCCGGTAATGAAAAACTGTTTTTT. Protein: CASRRDRAGNEKLFF.

V gene TRBV9 combines with J gene TRBJ1-1; 9 nucleotides line up with TRBD1. The germline V gene has CDR1 SGDLS and CDR2 YYNGEE. The CDR3 has 16 residues. V shed 2 bases and J 4 bases; nucleotides not matched to a gene: 9. CDR3 residues: CASSVGGQGGSTEAFF. For the CDR3, the DNA is TGTGCCAGCAGCGTGGGGGGACAGGGTGGAAGCACTGAAGCTTTCTTT.

The CDR3 protein is CASSVDLGGAADTQYF. The CDR3 DNA reads TGTGCCAGCAGCGTAGACCTCGGGGGGGCGGCCGATACGCAGTATTTT. This sequence joins TRBV9 and TRBJ2-3; 8 nucleotides match TRBD2. There are 16 residues in the CDR3. Per germline, CDR1 SGDLS and CDR2 YYNGEE. The V segment lost 0 bases and the J segment 6 bases; nucleotides outside the gene matches: 9.